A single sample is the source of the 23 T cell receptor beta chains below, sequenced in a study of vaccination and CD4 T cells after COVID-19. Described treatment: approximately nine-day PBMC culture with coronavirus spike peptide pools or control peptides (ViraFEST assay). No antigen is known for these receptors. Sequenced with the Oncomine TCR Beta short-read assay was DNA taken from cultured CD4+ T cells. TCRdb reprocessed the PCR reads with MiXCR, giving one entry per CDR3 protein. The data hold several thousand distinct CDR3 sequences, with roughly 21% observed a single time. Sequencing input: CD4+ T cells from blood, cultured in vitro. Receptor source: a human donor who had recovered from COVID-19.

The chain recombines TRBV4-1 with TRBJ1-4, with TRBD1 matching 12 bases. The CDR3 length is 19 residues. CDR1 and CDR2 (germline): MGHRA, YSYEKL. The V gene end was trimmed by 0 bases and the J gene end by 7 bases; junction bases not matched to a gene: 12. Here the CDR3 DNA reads TGCGCCAGCAGCCAAGATCTTGGGACAGGGGGCATTGTGGGTGAAAAACTGTTTTTT. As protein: CASSQDLGTGGIVGEKLFF.

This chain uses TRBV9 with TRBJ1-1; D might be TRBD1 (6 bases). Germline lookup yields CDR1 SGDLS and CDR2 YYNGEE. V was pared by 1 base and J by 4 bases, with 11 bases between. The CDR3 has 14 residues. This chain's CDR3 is CASSVLEGVTEAFF. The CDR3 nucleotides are TGTGCCAGCAGCGTATTAGAGGGGGTCACTGAAGCTTTCTTT.

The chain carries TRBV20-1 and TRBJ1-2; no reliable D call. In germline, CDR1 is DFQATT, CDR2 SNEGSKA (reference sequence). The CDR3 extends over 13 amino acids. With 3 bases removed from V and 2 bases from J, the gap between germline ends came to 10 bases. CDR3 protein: CSAREWRNYGYTF. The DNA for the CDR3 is TGCAGTGCTAGGGAGTGGCGGAACTATGGCTACACCTTC.

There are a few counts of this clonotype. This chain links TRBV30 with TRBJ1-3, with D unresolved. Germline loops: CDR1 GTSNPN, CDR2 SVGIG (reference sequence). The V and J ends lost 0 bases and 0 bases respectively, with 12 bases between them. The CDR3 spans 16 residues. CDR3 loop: CAWSVPGGSSGNTIYF. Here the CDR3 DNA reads TGTGCCTGGAGTGTACCGGGAGGGAGCTCTGGAAACACCATATATTTT.

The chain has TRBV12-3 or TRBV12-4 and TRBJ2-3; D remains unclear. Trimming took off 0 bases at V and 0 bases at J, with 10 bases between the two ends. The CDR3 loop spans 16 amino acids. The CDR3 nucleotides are TGTGCCAGCAGTTTAGCACGGCGACTGAGCACAGATACGCAGTATTTT. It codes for CASSLARRLSTDTQYF.

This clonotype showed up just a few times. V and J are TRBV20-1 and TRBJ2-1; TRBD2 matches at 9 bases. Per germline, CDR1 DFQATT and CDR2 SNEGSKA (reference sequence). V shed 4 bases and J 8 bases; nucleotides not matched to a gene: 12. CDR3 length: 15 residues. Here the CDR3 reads CSAMGLAPFRYEQFF. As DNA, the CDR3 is TGCAGTGCTATGGGACTAGCCCCATTTCGCTATGAGCAGTTCTTC.

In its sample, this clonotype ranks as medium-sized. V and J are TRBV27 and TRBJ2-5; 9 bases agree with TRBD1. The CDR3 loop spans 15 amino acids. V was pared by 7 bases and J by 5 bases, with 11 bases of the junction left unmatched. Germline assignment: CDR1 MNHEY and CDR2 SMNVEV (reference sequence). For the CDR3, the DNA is TGTGCCAGCACCGGACCCTCCGGGACAGGGGAGACCCAGTACTTC. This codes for CASTGPSGTGETQYF.

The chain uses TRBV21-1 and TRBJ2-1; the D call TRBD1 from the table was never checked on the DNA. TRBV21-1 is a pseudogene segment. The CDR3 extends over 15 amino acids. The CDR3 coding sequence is TGTGCCAGCAGCAAAGGGGACAACTCCTACAATGAGCAGTTCTTC. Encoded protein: CASSKGDNSYNEQFF.

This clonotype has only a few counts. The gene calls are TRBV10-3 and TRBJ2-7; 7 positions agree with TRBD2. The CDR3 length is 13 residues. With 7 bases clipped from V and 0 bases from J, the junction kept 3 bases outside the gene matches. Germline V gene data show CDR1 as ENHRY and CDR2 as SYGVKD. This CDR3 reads CAIKPGGSYEQYF. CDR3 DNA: TGTGCCATCAAACCGGGGGGCTCCTACGAGCAGTACTTC.

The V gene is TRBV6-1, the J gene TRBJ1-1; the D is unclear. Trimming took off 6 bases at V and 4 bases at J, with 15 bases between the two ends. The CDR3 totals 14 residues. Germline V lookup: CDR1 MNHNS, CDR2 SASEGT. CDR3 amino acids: CASRGRDPGTEAFF. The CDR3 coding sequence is TGTGCCAGCAGGGGTAGGGATCCTGGCACTGAAGCTTTCTTT.

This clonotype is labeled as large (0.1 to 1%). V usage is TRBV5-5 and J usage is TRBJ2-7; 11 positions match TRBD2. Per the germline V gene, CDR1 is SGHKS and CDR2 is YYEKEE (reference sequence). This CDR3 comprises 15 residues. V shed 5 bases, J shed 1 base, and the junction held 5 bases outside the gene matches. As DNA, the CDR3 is TGTGCCAGCAGTCTAACTAGCGGGGGTTCCTACGAGCAGTACTTC. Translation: CASSLTSGGSYEQYF.

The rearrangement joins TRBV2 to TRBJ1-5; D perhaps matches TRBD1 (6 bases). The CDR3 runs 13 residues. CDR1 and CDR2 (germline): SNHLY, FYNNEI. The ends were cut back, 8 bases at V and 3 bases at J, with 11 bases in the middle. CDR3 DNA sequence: TGTGCCAGCGGCCGGGACACCAATCAGCCCCAGCATTTT. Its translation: CASGRDTNQPQHF.

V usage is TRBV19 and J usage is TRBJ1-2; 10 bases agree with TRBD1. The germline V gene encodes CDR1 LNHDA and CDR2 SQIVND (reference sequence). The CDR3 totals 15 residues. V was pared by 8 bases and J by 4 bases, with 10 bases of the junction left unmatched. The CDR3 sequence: CASAPGTGEGYGYTF. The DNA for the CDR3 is TGTGCCAGTGCCCCCGGGACAGGGGAAGGCTATGGCTACACCTTC.

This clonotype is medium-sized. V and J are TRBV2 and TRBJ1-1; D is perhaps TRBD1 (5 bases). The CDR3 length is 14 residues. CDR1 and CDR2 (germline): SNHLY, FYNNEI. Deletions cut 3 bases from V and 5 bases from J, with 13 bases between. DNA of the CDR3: TGTGCCAGCAGTGATGAACTCTCAGGGACTGAAGCTTTCTTT. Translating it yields CASSDELSGTEAFF.

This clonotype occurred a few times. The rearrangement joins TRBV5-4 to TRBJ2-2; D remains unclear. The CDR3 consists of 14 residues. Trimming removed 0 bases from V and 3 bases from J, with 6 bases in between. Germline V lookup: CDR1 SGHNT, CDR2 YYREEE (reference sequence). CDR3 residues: CASSLEGYTGELFF. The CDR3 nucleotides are TGTGCCAGCAGCTTGGAGGGTTACACCGGGGAGCTGTTTTTT.

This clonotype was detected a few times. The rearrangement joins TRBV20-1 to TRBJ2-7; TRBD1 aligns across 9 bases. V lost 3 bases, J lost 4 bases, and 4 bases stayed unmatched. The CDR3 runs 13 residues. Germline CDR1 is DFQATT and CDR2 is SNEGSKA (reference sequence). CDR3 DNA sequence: TGCAGTGCTAGTGGACAGGGGAAGTACGAGCAGTACTTC. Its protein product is CSASGQGKYEQYF.

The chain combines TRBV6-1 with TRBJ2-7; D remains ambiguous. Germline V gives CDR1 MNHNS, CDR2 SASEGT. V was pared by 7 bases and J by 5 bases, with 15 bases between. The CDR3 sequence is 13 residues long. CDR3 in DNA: TGTGCCAGCACAATAGCTGCAGGCCACGAGCAGTACTTC. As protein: CASTIAAGHEQYF.

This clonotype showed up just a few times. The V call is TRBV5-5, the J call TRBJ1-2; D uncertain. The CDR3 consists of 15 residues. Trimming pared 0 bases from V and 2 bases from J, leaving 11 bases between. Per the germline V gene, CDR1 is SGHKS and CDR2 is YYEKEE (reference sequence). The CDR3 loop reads CASSLEFAANYGYTF. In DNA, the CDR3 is TGTGCCAGCAGCTTGGAGTTCGCTGCAAACTATGGCTACACCTTC.

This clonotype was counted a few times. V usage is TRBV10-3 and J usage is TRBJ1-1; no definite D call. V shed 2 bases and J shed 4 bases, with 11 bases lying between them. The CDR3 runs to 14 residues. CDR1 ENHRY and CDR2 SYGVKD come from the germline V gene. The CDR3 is CAISEERVSTEAFF. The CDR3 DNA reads TGTGCCATCAGTGAGGAACGAGTGAGCACTGAAGCTTTCTTT.

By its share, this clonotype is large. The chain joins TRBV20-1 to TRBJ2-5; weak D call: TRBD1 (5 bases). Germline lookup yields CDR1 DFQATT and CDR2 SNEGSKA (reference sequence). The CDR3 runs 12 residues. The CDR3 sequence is CSVRVSQETQYF. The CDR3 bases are TGCAGCGTCAGGGTGAGCCAAGAGACCCAGTACTTC.

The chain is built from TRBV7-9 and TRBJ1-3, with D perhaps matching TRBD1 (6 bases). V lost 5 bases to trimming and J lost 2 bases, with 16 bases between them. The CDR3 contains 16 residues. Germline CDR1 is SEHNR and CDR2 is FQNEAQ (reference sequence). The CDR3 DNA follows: TGTGCCAGCAGCCCCTTCGTAGGGGGAGCTGGAAACACCATATATTTT. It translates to CASSPFVGGAGNTIYF.

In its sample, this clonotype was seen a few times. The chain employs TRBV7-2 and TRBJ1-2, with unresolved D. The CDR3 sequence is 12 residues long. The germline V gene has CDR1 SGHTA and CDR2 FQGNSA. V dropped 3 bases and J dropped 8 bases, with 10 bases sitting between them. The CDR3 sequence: CASSLGPGGYTF. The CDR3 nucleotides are TGTGCCAGCAGCTTGGGTCCCGGCGGCTACACCTTC. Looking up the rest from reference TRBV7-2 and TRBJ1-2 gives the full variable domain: GAGVSQSPSNKVTEKGKDVELRCDPISGHTALYWYRQSLGQGLEFLIYFQGNSAPDKSGLPSDRFSAERTGGSVSTLTIQRTQQEDSAVYLCASSLGPGGYTFGSGTRLTVV.

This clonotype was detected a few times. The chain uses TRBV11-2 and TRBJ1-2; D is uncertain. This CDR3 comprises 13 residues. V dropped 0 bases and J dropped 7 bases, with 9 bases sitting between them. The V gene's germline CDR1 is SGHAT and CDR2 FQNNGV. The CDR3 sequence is CASSLEAGVGYTF. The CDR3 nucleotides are TGTGCCAGCAGCTTAGAGGCCGGGGTTGGCTACACCTTC.